Listed below are T cell receptor beta chains from one sample, sequenced in a study of blood T cell repertoires in COVID-19. Clones were sequenced by immunoSEQ multiplex PCR, and TCRdb holds only the in-frame ones, with some missing. The data contain about 130,000 clones, more than 70% of them singletons. Sample: peripheral blood. Source of these receptors: a man in his 60s with acute or convalescent COVID-19. The conserved cysteine and the conserved F or W are not part of the CDR3 here.

CDR3 protein: ASSLDLSAEAF; V gene: TRBV11-2
CDR3 protein: ASSPEIVGGGVRNTIY; V gene: TRBV9
CDR3 protein: ASSYQSTDRGNTIY; V gene: TRBV6-5
CDR3 protein: ASSQRWAGGYTGELF; V gene: TRBV7-9
CDR3 protein: ASIYGGQGNTEAF; V gene: TRBV6-2/TRBV6-3
CDR3 protein: ASLPSFSTQY; V gene: TRBV2
CDR3 protein: ASSPRDRGIYGYT; V gene: TRBV9
CDR3 protein: ASSEQGTKNIQY; V gene: TRBV27
CDR3 protein: ATSPGQVNTEAF; V gene: TRBV15
CDR3 protein: ASSQSAGAQPQH; V gene: TRBV23-1
CDR3 protein: ASSLLTGAGYGYT; V gene: TRBV7-9
CDR3 protein: ATSRSRDSGAGELF; V gene: TRBV15
CDR3 protein: ASSQDIPGTMVDTQY; V gene: TRBV4-1
CDR3 protein: ASSQTRGLGGYT; V gene: TRBV3-1/TRBV3-2
CDR3 protein: ASREGQVATEAF; V gene: TRBV10-2
CDR3 protein: SVEGGRGREQY; V gene: TRBV29-1
CDR3 protein: ASSYLAGVNEQF; V gene: TRBV6-6
CDR3 protein: ASSSRTGGGGETQY; V gene: TRBV11-3
CDR3 protein: ASAGAGYEQY; V gene: TRBV2
CDR3 protein: ASSRGGISYNEQF; V gene: TRBV11-2
CDR3 protein: ASNQGGSYEQY; V gene: TRBV11-2
CDR3 protein: ASGTVKNGYT; V gene: TRBV12-5
CDR3 protein: ASSQDGLAGILSGANVLT; V gene: TRBV3-1/TRBV3-2
CDR3 protein: ASSLDGGSRGELF; V gene: TRBV7-9
CDR3 protein: ASSPSTAYSTDTQY; V gene: TRBV5-4
CDR3 protein: AWTGSSYNEQF; V gene: TRBV30
CDR3 protein: ASSLPDRDRYSNQPQH; V gene: TRBV6-6
CDR3 protein: ASSPRQGVKNIQY; V gene: TRBV14
CDR3 protein: ASSQKPLGAEQY; V gene: TRBV4-2
CDR3 protein: SASVGTGGKQPQH; V gene: TRBV29-1
CDR3 protein: ASSGDRGGVTEAF; V gene: TRBV6-6
CDR3 protein: ASSLGANTIY; V gene: TRBV11-2
CDR3 protein: ASSEGQFATNEKLF; V gene: TRBV2
CDR3 protein: ASSYTRGQEAF; V gene: TRBV5-1